This T cell receptor (beta chain) is drawn from a study of T cell responses to AZD1222 COVID-19 vaccine. Trimming cost V 1 base and J 6 bases, with 10 bases left between them. This CDR3 has 13 amino acids. Looked up from germline, CDR1 is SGHNT and CDR2 is YYREEE (reference sequence). Sequencing used immunoSEQ multiplex PCR; TCRdb keeps in-frame clones, though not all of them. Of about 83,000 clones detected, 85% to 90% appear once; the ten largest clones hold roughly 31%. The sequenced sample was peripheral blood, obtained on day 0 of AZD1222 vaccination. This rearrangement joins TRBV5-4 to TRBJ1-1; no reliable D call. The clonotype originates from an adult in good health. CDR3 nucleotide sequence: TGTGCCAGCAGCTTGATCGGGGTCCCTGAAGCTTTCTTT. Translation gives CASSLIGVPEAFF.